The present T cell receptor (beta chain) was sequenced within a study of beta chain features in type 1 diabetes. Study-wide points: Unsettled here was the matter of whether HLA type influences TCRB rearrangement. Shorter TCRB CDR3s, moderately but significantly so, marked every one of the four CD4+ subsets in Type 1 diabetes patients. Insertion counts at VDJ junctions were lower in type 1 diabetes patients, who also showed more deletions there.

Sequencing targeted expressed TCRB transcripts, as all isolated RNA had been reverse transcribed. Sequenced by immunoSEQ multiplex PCR; TCRdb stores in-frame clones only, minus some. The profile covers a few hundred thousand clones, with more than 11% appearing a single time and about 0.02% taken by the ten largest. About this clone: As yet, its antigen is unknown.

V lost 1 base, J lost 3 bases, and 8 bases stayed unmatched. The length of the CDR3 is 15 residues. Germline CDR1 reads SQVTM; CDR2 reads ANQGSEA. Donors underwent one heparinised blood draw, around 120 mL on average. The chain links TRBV29-1 to TRBJ2-7, with 8 bases identical to TRBD2. This TCR was sampled from a man aged 25 to 40 with type 1 diabetes. The specimen was naive CD4+ T cells from blood. The CDR3 DNA is TGCAGCGTTGAAGGGCGGGGGGACACCTACTACGAGCAGTACTTC. Protein product: CSVEGRGDTYYEQYF.